This T cell receptor (beta chain) originates from a study of blood T cell repertoires in COVID-19. Measured with immunoSEQ multiplex PCR; TCRdb has only the in-frame clones, and not every one. This table holds 250,000 or so clones, approximately 90% found once. Categorization into cohorts depended on clinical history that participants reported. The V end was cut by 1 base, the J end by 7 bases, with 8 bases between. The length of the CDR3 is 12 residues. CDR1 is MGHRA and CDR2 is YSYEKL in the germline V gene. The receptor was isolated from a woman aged 30 to 39 with acute COVID-19. Sequencing input: PBMCs or T cells enriched from blood (not recorded which). The rearrangement uses TRBV4-1 and TRBJ2-7; D may be TRBD2 (5 bases). CDR3 nucleotides: TGCGCCAGCAGCCAAGGGACGGGGGAGCAGTACTTC. It yields the protein CASSQGTGEQYF.